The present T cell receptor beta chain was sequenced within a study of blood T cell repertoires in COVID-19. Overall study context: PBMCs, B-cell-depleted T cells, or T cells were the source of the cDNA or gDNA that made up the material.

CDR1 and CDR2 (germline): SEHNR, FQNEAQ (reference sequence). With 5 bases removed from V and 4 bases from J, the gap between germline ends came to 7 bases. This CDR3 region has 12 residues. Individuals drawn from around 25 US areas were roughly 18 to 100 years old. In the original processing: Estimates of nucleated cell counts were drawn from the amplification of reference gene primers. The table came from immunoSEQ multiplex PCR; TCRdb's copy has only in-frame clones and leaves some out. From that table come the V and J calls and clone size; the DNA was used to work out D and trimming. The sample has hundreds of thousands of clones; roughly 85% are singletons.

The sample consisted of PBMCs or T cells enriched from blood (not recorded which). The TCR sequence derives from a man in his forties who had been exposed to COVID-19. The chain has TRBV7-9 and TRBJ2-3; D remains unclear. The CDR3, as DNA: TGTGCCAGCAGCCGGTCGTCAGATACGCAGTATTTT. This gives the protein CASSRSSDTQYF.